This T cell receptor (beta chain) was recorded in a study of cytomegalovirus exposure and HLA in healthy donors. Findings of the study overall: Associated with HLA alleles at 0.05 false discovery rate in a later analysis were about 17,000 TCR beta sequences.

PCR was performed using 60 Vbeta and 13 Jbeta primers. Repertoires were generated with immunoSEQ multiplex PCR, while TCRdb's copy carries only in-frame clones and drops some. The sample shows roughly 93,000 clones, 70% to 80% of them seen only once. CDR1 and CDR2 from the germline V gene are SGHNT and YYREEE (reference sequence). The CDR3 is 13 residues long. V lost 5 bases to trimming and J lost 4 bases; unmatched junction nucleotides: 3. Concerning this clone: What it binds is unknown.

This receptor was obtained from a man aged 18-30 years in good health and CMV-seropositive. The chain has TRBV5-4 and TRBJ1-2, with TRBD1 matching 9 bases. The sample comprised PBMCs. The CDR3 spells CASSLDRGYGYTF. The CDR3 nucleotides are TGTGCCAGCAGTCTGGACAGGGGCTATGGCTACACCTTC.